This TCR beta chain was sequenced during a study of type 1 regulatory T cells. Study in general: T-allo10 is a Tr1-enriched, alloantigen-specific CD4 T cell product made in vitro.

General observations from the study: Compared with non-Tr1 cells, Tr1 cells showed a narrower TCR repertoire.

Comments on this clonotype: Its antigen is currently unknown.

The germline gives CDR1 SGHRS, CDR2 YFSETQ. The CDR3 runs to 16 residues. V lost 1 base, J lost 2 bases, and 16 bases lay in between. TCRdb recomputed calls from the reads with MiXCR, one row per CDR3 protein. The table has tens of thousands of distinct CDR3 sequences, around 20% seen once. This sequence was found in a human donor in good health. Sequenced material: cultured type 1 regulatory T (Tr1) cells, either the whole culture or a sorted fraction (not recorded which). This chain connects TRBV5-1 to TRBJ2-7, with D unresolved. The CDR3 DNA follows: TGCGCCAGCAGCTTGCCAGACTTGAATCCCACCTACGAGCAGTACTTC. Translation gives CASSLPDLNPTYEQYF.